This is a list of T cell receptor beta chains from one sample in a study of blood T cell repertoires in COVID-19. Using immunoSEQ multiplex PCR, the repertoire was profiled, and TCRdb retains in-frame clones only, with some absent. The profile shows about 330,000 clones, 70% to 90% of them singletons. The sample was peripheral blood. The receptor source for this set is a man aged 18 to 30 who had recovered from COVID-19. Both conserved end residues are part of each CDR3. D genes are given only for firm matches. Not every row has a clone size; where given, it reads once, few, many or a size class.

d_gene	j_gene	abundance	v_gene	CDR3nt	CDR3aa
.	TRBJ1-5	.	TRBV5-8	TGTGCCAGCACCATCTCATTGAGGAGCAATCAGCCCCAGCATTTT	CASTISLRSNQPQHF
.	TRBJ2-3	few	TRBV27	TGTGCCAGCAGTTTATCCCTCTTCACAGATACGCAGTATTTT	CASSLSLFTDTQYF
TRBD1	TRBJ2-4	.	TRBV6-5	TGTGCCAGCAAGCCTTCGGGACAGAAAAACATTCAGTACTTC	CASKPSGQKNIQYF
.	TRBJ1-2	.	TRBV2	TGTGCCAGCAGGGAGACGAGGGGCTACACCTTC	CASRETRGYTF
TRBD1	TRBJ1-6	.	TRBV4-3	TGCGCCAGCAGCCAAGATCTAACAGGGGCGACACCCCTCCACTTT	CASSQDLTGATPLHF
.	TRBJ1-1	.	TRBV19	TGTGCCAGTAGTATAGATGTGTGGTTTCCGGGGGGCTCGGAGGCTTTCTTT	CASSIDVWFPGGSEAFF
TRBD2	TRBJ2-2	.	TRBV7-3	TGTGCCAGCAGCTCCCTGGGGGGGTATATGGGCGGGGAGCTGTTTTTT	CASSSLGGYMGGELFF
.	TRBJ2-3	.	TRBV27	TGTGCCAGCAGTCCCCTAGGAGTAAGCACAGATACGCAGTATTTT	CASSPLGVSTDTQYF
TRBD1	TRBJ1-1	once	TRBV5-4	TGTGCCAGCAGCTCCGGACAGGGGGGTATCGGGAACACTGAAGCTTTCTTT	CASSSGQGGIGNTEAFF
.	TRBJ1-1	.	TRBV7-8	TGTGCCAGCAGCGCGTCAAGAGGGGAAGCTTTCTTT	CASSASRGEAFF
.	TRBJ1-6	.	TRBV5-4	TGTGCCAGCTCTAGAAGCTCCTATAATTCACCCCTCCACTTT	CASSRSSYNSPLHF
.	TRBJ1-3	few	TRBV5-6	TGTGCCAGCAGCTTGTTGAGTGCCTCTGGAAACACCATATATTTT	CASSLLSASGNTIYF
TRBD2	TRBJ2-5	once	TRBV2	TGTGCCAGCAGGGTGAGGACTAGCGGGTACCCAGACCAAGAGACCCAGTACTTC	CASRVRTSGYPDQETQYF
TRBD2	TRBJ2-7	.	TRBV30	TGTGCCTGGAGTGTAACTAGCGGGGACGAGCAGTACTTC	CAWSVTSGDEQYF
.	TRBJ1-2	few	TRBV3-1/TRBV3-2	TGTGCCAGCAGCCCTACAGGGAGCCGTGGCTACACCTTC	CASSPTGSRGYTF
.	TRBJ1-2	.	TRBV27	TGTGCCAGCAGTTCACAGGGTGACTATGGCTACACCTTC	CASSSQGDYGYTF